These 17 T cell receptor beta chains came from one sample sequenced in a study of control samples from healthy donors and cancer patients. Data came from immunoSEQ multiplex PCR; TCRdb stores just in-frame clones and leaves some out. The sample includes fewer than 20,000 clones, around four fifths of them seen just once. The sequencing input was PBMCs. These receptor sequences come from a woman aged 70-85 years with lung cancer.

This chain links TRBV5-1 with TRBJ2-1, with D perhaps TRBD1 or TRBD2 (8 bases each). This CDR3 region has 20 residues. Looked up from germline, CDR1 is SGHRS and CDR2 is YFSETQ. Trimming left V 0 bases short and J 6 bases short, with 28 bases between. The CDR3 nucleotides read TGCGCCAGCAGCTTGGAGCGACAGGGGCCAAGCGGGAGTGGTCGCAATGAGCAGTTCTTC. It yields the protein CASSLERQGPSGSGRNEQFF.

The genes are TRBV5-1 and TRBJ2-2; 8 nucleotides match TRBD2. The germline CDR1 and CDR2 sequences are SGHRS and YFSETQ. The junction had 5 bases not matched to a gene; V was cut back by 4 bases and J by 0 bases. This CDR3 contains 16 residues. CDR3 DNA: TGCGCCAGCAGCAAGCGGGAGAACGCGAACACCGGGGAGCTGTTTTTT. It codes for CASSKRENANTGELFF. The full variable domain, in which reference TRBV5-1 and TRBJ2-2 provide the parts outside the CDR3, is KAGVTQTPRYLIKTRGQQVTLSCSPISGHRSVSWYQQTPGQGLQFLFEYFSETQRNKGNFPGRFSGRQFSNSRSEMNVSTLELGDSALYLCASSKRENANTGELFFGEGSRLTVL.

The chain carries TRBV9 and TRBJ1-2, with D hard to call. Trimming removed 0 bases from V and 10 bases from J, with 10 bases in between. This CDR3 has 12 amino acids. Germline V lookup: CDR1 SGDLS, CDR2 YYNGEE. The CDR3 DNA reads as TGTGCCAGCAGCGTAGTGGGCAACTTCTACACCTTC. Translation gives CASSVVGNFYTF. The whole variable domain, remainder taken from reference TRBV9 and TRBJ1-2, is DSGVTQTPKHLITATGQRVTLRCSPRSGDLSVYWYQQSLDQGLQFLIQYYNGEERAKGNILERFSAQQFPDLHSELNLSSLELGDSALYFCASSVVGNFYTFGSGTRLTVV.

This clone was detected once. This chain joins TRBV5-6 and TRBJ1-2; no reliable D call. Trimming took off 5 bases at V and 4 bases at J, with 12 bases between the two ends. This CDR3 has 13 amino acids. Per the germline V gene, CDR1 is SGHDT and CDR2 is YYEEEE. CDR3 residues: CASSHGQSYGYTF. The CDR3 DNA is TGTGCCAGCAGTCACGGCCAGAGCTATGGCTACACCTTC.

The genes are TRBV28 and TRBJ2-7, with D possibly matching TRBD1 (6 bases). Trimming stripped 6 bases from V and 0 bases from J, with 12 bases between. This CDR3 spans 14 amino acids. Germline V gene data show CDR1 as MDHEN and CDR2 as SYDVKM. CDR3 region: CASSPDRSSYEQYF. In nucleotides, the CDR3 is TGTGCCAGCAGCCCCGACAGGAGCTCCTACGAGCAGTACTTC.

This clone was observed a handful of times. This chain uses TRBV5-1 with TRBJ2-1; 9 nucleotides match TRBD2. From germline, CDR1 is SGHRS and CDR2 YFSETQ. The CDR3 length is 15 residues. The trim removed 4 bases at V and 5 bases at J, leaving 7 bases unmatched. In DNA form, the CDR3 reads TGCGCCAGCAGCCTGGGGACTAGCCGACACAATGAGCAGTTCTTC. This sequence encodes CASSLGTSRHNEQFF.

The chain couples TRBV3-1 (or the pseudogene TRBV3-2) to TRBJ2-1; TRBD2 agrees at 8 bases. Trimming at V came to 0 bases and at J to 8 bases, leaving 6 bases not matched to a gene. The CDR3 spans 15 residues. Germline CDR1 and CDR2: LGHDT and YNNKEL (reference sequence). In nucleotides, the CDR3 is TGTGCCAGCAGCCAAGATCGGCTAGCGGGTTATGAGCAGTTCTTC. As protein: CASSQDRLAGYEQFF.

This chain links TRBV9 with TRBJ2-7, with 8 bases aligning to TRBD1. Germline V gene data show CDR1 as SGDLS and CDR2 as YYNGEE. CDR3 length equals 15 residues. J was trimmed by 0 bases and V by 4 bases; bases with no gene match: 6. The CDR3 DNA is TGTGCCAGCAGCCGCGCGACAGGGGTCTCCTACGAGCAGTACTTC. Translated: CASSRATGVSYEQYF.

This chain joins TRBV28 and TRBJ2-7, with TRBD1 as a possible D gene (5 bases). The V gene lost 2 bases and the J gene lost 3 bases, with 11 bases spanning the gap. The CDR3 has 14 amino acids. Germline V gene data show CDR1 as MDHEN and CDR2 as SYDVKM. This CDR3 is CASSLPQGRYEQYF. CDR3 sequence (DNA): TGTGCCAGCAGTTTACCGCAGGGTCGCTACGAGCAGTACTTC.

Concerning this clone: A read error may produce the germline difference seen at one junction end. The J gene is TRBJ1-1, the V gene TRBV20-1; the D gene is possibly TRBD1 (6 bases). The CDR3 runs 11 residues. CDR1 and CDR2 (germline): DFQATT, SNEGSKA (reference sequence). Here the CDR3 DNA reads TGCAGCGAGGGGGGAGAACTGAAGGGATCCTTT. The encoded protein is CSEGGELKGSF.

The V gene is TRBV9, the J gene TRBJ2-7; D unclear. Trimming left V 0 bases short and J 2 bases short, with 9 bases between. Germline CDR1 SGDLS, CDR2 YYNGEE. The CDR3 loop spans 14 amino acids. The CDR3, as DNA: TGTGCCAGCAGCGTAGGGAGTGGGACCTACGAGCAGTACTTC. Encoded protein: CASSVGSGTYEQYF.

This sequence joins TRBV2 and TRBJ2-3; 13 bases align to TRBD2. CDR3 length: 16 amino acids. Trimming removed 5 bases from V and 5 bases from J; junction bases left unmatched: 7. Germline V gene data show CDR1 as SNHLY and CDR2 as FYNNEI. The CDR3 loop is CASSPRTSGSGDTQYF. CDR3 DNA sequence: TGTGCCAGCAGTCCTCGGACTAGCGGGAGTGGAGATACGCAGTATTTT. The complete variable domain, with remaining parts taken from reference TRBV2 and TRBJ2-3, reads EPEVTQTPSHQVTQMGQEVILRCVPISNHLYFYWYRQILGQKVEFLVSFYNNEISEKSEIFDDQFSVERPDGSNFTLKIRSTKLEDSAMYFCASSPRTSGSGDTQYFGPGTRLTVL.

The chain employs TRBV7-2 and TRBJ1-1; TRBD1 matches at 8 bases. Germline V gene sequence: CDR1 SGHTA, CDR2 FQGNSA. The V and J ends lost 5 bases and 6 bases, in that order; junction bases with no gene match: 5. The CDR3 sequence is 13 residues long. The CDR3 DNA is TGTGCCAGCAGCGCCCAGGGGGCGTCTGAAGCTTTCTTT. This gives the protein CASSAQGASEAFF.

The V gene is TRBV30, the J gene TRBJ1-5; 8 positions match TRBD1. V lost 2 bases, J lost 6 bases, and 6 bases stayed unmatched. This CDR3 is 14 amino acids long. From germline, CDR1 is GTSNPN and CDR2 SVGIG (reference sequence). The CDR3 protein is CAWSTGQGSQPQHF. CDR3 DNA sequence: TGTGCCTGGAGTACTGGACAGGGTAGTCAGCCCCAGCATTTT. The whole variable domain, remainder taken from reference TRBV30 and TRBJ1-5, is SQTIHQWPATLVQPVGSPLSLECTVEGTSNPNLYWYRQAAGRGLQLLFYSVGIGQISSEVPQNLSASRPQDRQFILSSKKLLLSDSGFYLCAWSTGQGSQPQHFGDGTRLSIL.

The rearrangement uses TRBV2 and TRBJ2-1, with 10 bases identical to TRBD2. V lost 1 base and J lost 2; bases outside the gene matches: 5. CDR1 and CDR2 from the germline V gene are SNHLY and FYNNEI. The length of the CDR3 is 17 residues. Here the CDR3 reads CASSEGGLAGAYNEQFF. CDR3 in DNA: TGTGCCAGCAGTGAAGGTGGGCTAGCGGGAGCCTACAATGAGCAGTTCTTC. Using reference TRBV2 and TRBJ2-1 for the parts outside the CDR3, the full variable domain is EPEVTQTPSHQVTQMGQEVILRCVPISNHLYFYWYRQILGQKVEFLVSFYNNEISEKSEIFDDQFSVERPDGSNFTLKIRSTKLEDSAMYFCASSEGGLAGAYNEQFFGPGTRLTVL.

DNA for the CDR3: TGTGCCTGGAGTGTAGGACTAGCGGTAATCACAGATACGCAGTATTTT. This encodes CAWSVGLAVITDTQYF. The rearrangement joins TRBV30 to TRBJ2-3, with 10 nucleotides matching TRBD2. The CDR3 spans 16 residues. Germline-derived CDR1 and CDR2 are GTSNPN and SVGIG (reference sequence). V lost 0 bases, J lost 2 bases, and 5 bases stayed unmatched.

V gene TRBV2 combines with J gene TRBJ2-5; TRBD2 agrees at 11 bases. CDR3 length: 16 residues. Germline V CDR1 and CDR2: SNHLY, FYNNEI. J lost 5 bases, V lost 1 base, and 6 bases had no gene match. The CDR3, as DNA: TGTGCCAGCAGTGAAGAGGTAGCGGGAGGGAGGGAGACCCAGTACTTC. It is translated as CASSEEVAGGRETQYF.